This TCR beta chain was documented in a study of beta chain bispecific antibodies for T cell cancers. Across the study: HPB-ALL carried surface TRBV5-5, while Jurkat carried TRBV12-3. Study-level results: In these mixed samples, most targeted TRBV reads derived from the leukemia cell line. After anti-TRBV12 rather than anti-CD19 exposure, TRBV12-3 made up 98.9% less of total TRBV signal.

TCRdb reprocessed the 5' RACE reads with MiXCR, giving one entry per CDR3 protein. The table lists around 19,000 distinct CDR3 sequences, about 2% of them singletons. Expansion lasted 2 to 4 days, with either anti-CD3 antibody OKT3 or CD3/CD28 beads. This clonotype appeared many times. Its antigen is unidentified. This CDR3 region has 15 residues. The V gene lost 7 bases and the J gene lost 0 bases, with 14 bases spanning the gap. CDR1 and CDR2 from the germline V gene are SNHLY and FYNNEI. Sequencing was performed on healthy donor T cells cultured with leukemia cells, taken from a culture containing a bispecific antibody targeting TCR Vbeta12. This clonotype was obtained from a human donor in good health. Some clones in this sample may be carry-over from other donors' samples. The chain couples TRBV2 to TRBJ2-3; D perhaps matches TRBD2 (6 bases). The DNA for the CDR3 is TGTGCCAGCATCGGGGACTCCCTTAGCACAGATACGCAGTATTTT. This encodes CASIGDSLSTDTQYF.